A selection of T cell receptor beta chains follows, all from one sample in a study of shared clonotypes between healthy human individuals. Some clones are missing from TCRdb's copy, which holds only in-frame ones; the method was immunoSEQ multiplex PCR. The sample lists 2 million to 2.5 million clones, approximately 90% occurring once. Sequencing input: naive CD4+ T cells from PBMCs. The receptors originated from a man in his late teens or twenties in good health. Some clones in this sample may be carry-over from other donors' samples. Each CDR3 is given with its conserved first and last residue. The D gene is left open where the match is weak. For some rows the clone size is stated as once, few or many, or as a class when expanded; others skip it.

J	size	V	length	D	DNA	CDR3
TRBJ1-5	-	TRBV4-3	14	-	TGCGCCAGCAGCCACAGCTATAGCAATCAGCCCCAGCATTTT	CASSHSYSNQPQHF
TRBJ1-3	-	TRBV18	15	-	TGTGCCAGCTCACGAACCCGGGATGCTGGAAACACCATATATTTT	CASSRTRDAGNTIYF
TRBJ2-1	-	TRBV11-3	12	TRBD2	TGTGCCAGCAGCTCTCGAGCGGGGGCGCAGTTCTTC	CASSSRAGAQFF
TRBJ2-7	-	TRBV5-1	15	TRBD1	TGCGCCAGCAGAAAAATCGGGACAGGTTCCTACGAGCAGTACTTC	CASRKIGTGSYEQYF
TRBJ2-7	few	TRBV5-4	15	-	TGTGCCAGCAGCTTCGACAGGTACCTAGTCGGCGAGCAGTACTTC	CASSFDRYLVGEQYF
TRBJ2-7	-	TRBV2	12	-	TGTGCCAGCAGAGGACTTGTTTACGAGCAGTACTTC	CASRGLVYEQYF
TRBJ2-1	-	TRBV7-8	15	TRBD2	TGTGCCAGCAGTGAGGGACTAGCGGGAGTCAATGAGCAGTTCTTC	CASSEGLAGVNEQFF
TRBJ1-5	few	TRBV11-2	14	-	TGTGCCAGCAGCATCACAGGGACGCTTCAGCCCCAGCATTTT	CASSITGTLQPQHF
TRBJ1-5	few	TRBV7-2	15	-	TGTGCCAGCAGCCCTGACGTTACCAGCAATCAGCCCCAGCATTTT	CASSPDVTSNQPQHF
TRBJ1-4	-	TRBV4-2	18	-	TGTGCCAGCAGCCAAGATGTCCGGGGCCCTACCTTTAATGAAAAACTGTTTTTT	CASSQDVRGPTFNEKLFF
TRBJ2-2	-	TRBV6-6	16	-	TGTGCCAGCAGTTACGCCAACCGGGGGCGGACCGGGGAGCTGTTTTTT	CASSYANRGRTGELFF
TRBJ1-4	-	TRBV6-1	15	-	TGTGCCAGCAGTGATCGGGTAGGGCTGGGGGAAAAACTGTTTTTT	CASSDRVGLGEKLFF
TRBJ2-1	-	TRBV5-1	16	-	TGCGCCAGCAGCTTGGTGAGCGGGCCGTACTACAATGAGCAGTTCTTC	CASSLVSGPYYNEQFF